The 27 T cell receptor delta chains presented below share a single source sample, sequenced in a study of γδ T cells in repeated Plasmodium falciparum infection. TCRdb re-processed the multiplex PCR reads using CATT. The sample lists 70,000 to 95,000 delta-chain clones, almost 1.5% seen once, with approximately 10% in the top ten. Flow sorting of PBMC yielded separate Vgamma9/Vdelta2+ and Vdelta2-negative gammadelta T cell populations for bulk repertoire analysis. The sample was gamma-delta T cells from blood. The receptors here all came from a pool of human donors (malaria-infected and uninfected, not separated).

Comments on this clone: One base away lies a much larger clone, so this may be a sequencing read error. The genes are TRDV1 and TRDJ1, with 8 bases fitting TRDD3. TCRdb gives no J gene; it was assigned here by matching the DNA to germline. The CDR3 contains 21 residues. Germline V gene data show CDR1 as TSWWSYY and CDR2 as QGS. V trimming: 0 bases; J trimming: 4 bases; junction bases outside the gene matches: 22. CDR3 loop: CALGELGASNQPPWGSDKLIF. Written as DNA, the CDR3 is TGTGCTCTTGGGGAACTAGGTGCCTCTAACCAGCCTCCCTGGGGGAGCGATAAACTCATCTTT.

On this clone itself: With a far larger clone one base away, a read error is the likely cause. Other DNA sequences in this sample translate to the same CDR3. The chain is built from TRDV1 and TRDJ1; TRDD3 agrees at 9 bases. The J gene, not given by TCRdb, was assigned here from a germline match of the nucleotide sequence. V dropped 5 bases and J dropped 10; count of bases not matched to a gene: 35. CDR3 size: 22 residues. Germline V gene lookup returns CDR1 TSWWSYY and CDR2 QGS. CDR3 residues: CALGRGAFPPDYWGTNLVGLIF. CDR3 sequence (DNA): TGTGCTCTTGGGAGGGGGGCCTTCCCACCGGATTACTGGGGGACCAATCTCGTCGGACTCATCTTT.

Points on this clone: The mismatch at residue 5 between this DNA's translation and the TCRdb protein of a much larger clone likely reflects a read error; the protein shown is translated from the DNA. J is TRDJ1 and V is TRAV38-2/DV8; 11 positions match TRDD3. TCRdb is silent on the J gene; assignment here came from matching the DNA to germline. V lost 4 bases, J lost 3 bases, and 32 bases stayed unmatched. This CDR3 is built from 24 residues. Germline V gene data show CDR1 as TSESDYY and CDR2 as QEAYKQQN. The CDR3 reads CAYRGAFVSPRLVLGDSSADKLIF. In DNA form, the CDR3 reads TGTGCTTATAGGGGCGCGTTTGTCTCCCCCCGCCTGGTACTGGGGGATAGCAGCGCCGATAAACTCATCTTT.

In its sample, this clone was seen many times. A clone one base away is much larger, so this may be a read error. Other nucleotide sequences from this sample produce the same CDR3. The chain couples TRDV2 to TRDJ1; 9 nucleotides match TRDD3. The J gene, left out of TCRdb, was set here by checking the DNA against germline. The CDR3 runs 16 residues. Looked up from germline, CDR1 is GEAIGNYY and CDR2 is EKD. CDR3 DNA: TGCGCCTGTGACAGTAAAGGGGATACGCTACCCGATAAACTCATCTTT. Translating it yields CACDSKGDTLPDKLIF.

A note on this clone: TCRdb records a much larger clone's protein for this DNA, with a difference at residue 13 that likely arises from a read error; the protein given is the translation of the DNA. The chain is built from TRDV1 and TRDJ1; 11 positions agree with TRDD3. CDR1 is TSWWSYY and CDR2 is QGS in the germline V gene. This CDR3 spans 19 amino acids. V lost 0 bases to trimming and J lost 0 bases; unmatched junction nucleotides: 9. CDR3 loop: CALGELGWGIPSHTDKLIF. The CDR3 DNA follows: TGTGCTCTTGGGGAACTAGGCTGGGGGATACCCTCACACACCGATAAACTCATCTTT.

With respect to this clone: A read error is the likely source, as a far larger clone sits one nucleotide away. The same CDR3 can be traced to other DNA sequences in this sample. V is TRDV2 and J is TRDJ1; 13 bases align to TRDD3. No J segment appears in TCRdb, so it was assigned here by matching the sequence to germline. CDR1 is GEAIGNYY and CDR2 is EKD in the germline V gene. CDR3 size: 21 residues. The CDR3 spells CACDTRTFQLLGDTRTDKLIF. CDR3 in DNA: TGTGCCTGCGACACCCGAACCTTCCAACTACTGGGGGATACGCGCACCGATAAACTCATCTTT.

This clone was counted a single time. This chain uses TRDV1 with TRDJ1; 11 bases map to TRDD3. As TCRdb names no J gene, one was assigned here on the basis of a DNA match to germline. Germline V CDR1 and CDR2: TSWWSYY, QGS. J lost 0 bases, V lost 3 bases, and 21 bases had no gene match. The CDR3 is made up of 22 amino acids. CDR3 in DNA: TGTGCTCTTGGGGATGGAATCCTTCTGCCGCAGTACTGGGGGATAGACACCGATAAACTCATCTTT. Protein sequence: CALGDGILLPQYWGIDTDKLIF.

This clone was found a few times. TCRdb pairs this DNA with a much larger clone's protein that differs at residue 17, likely a read error; the protein shown was translated from the DNA. V is TRDV2 and J is TRDJ1; 8 nucleotides line up with TRDD3. The J gene was not available in TCRdb and was assigned here by matching the DNA to germline segments. V was pared by 3 bases and J by 0 bases, with 35 bases of the junction left unmatched. CDR1 and CDR2 (germline): GEAIGNYY, EKD. The CDR3 has 25 amino acids. CDR3 nucleotide sequence: TGTGCCTGTGACGGCGCGGTCCTACCGACCCGGCTGGGGGACGAATACGGTCCGTACACCGATAAACTCATCTTT. Translating it yields CACDGAVLPTRLGDEYGPYTDKLIF.

This clone was seen only a few times. Since a far larger clone is one base different, this is likely a read error. The sample holds other DNA sequences that translate to the same CDR3. The chain recombines TRDV2 with TRDJ3; 13 bases are a match to TRDD3. The J gene is not listed in TCRdb, so it was assigned here from a DNA match to germline. The ends lost 0 bases at V and 1 base at J; junction bases unmatched: 20. This CDR3 has 25 amino acids. Germline assignment: CDR1 GEAIGNYY and CDR2 EKD. In DNA form, the CDR3 reads TGTGCCTGTGACACCGGTGCCCTACCCAGATACTGGGGGATACGAGGGTCCTGGGACACCCGACAGATGTTTTTC. Translating gives CACDTGALPRYWGIRGSWDTRQMFF.

Concerning this clone itself: TCRdb attributes to this sequence the protein of a much larger clone, which differs from the DNA translation at residue 12; a read error is likely, and the protein displayed is translated from the DNA. The CDR3 DNA sequence: TGTGCCTGTGACACGGTTTCTGGGGGATACGCACGCACCGATAAACTCATCTTT. It yields the protein CACDTVSGGYARTDKLIF. The rearrangement uses TRDV2 and TRDJ1; the match to TRDD3 covers 12 bases. TCRdb leaves out the J gene; it was filled in here by matching the DNA to germline. The junction had 9 bases not matched to a gene; V was cut back by 1 base and J by 1 base. This CDR3 contains 18 residues. The germline CDR1 and CDR2 sequences are GEAIGNYY and EKD.

This clone was seen more than once but under ten times. The protein TCRdb gives is from a much larger clone and does not agree with this DNA's translation at residue 15, likely a read error; the protein shown here comes from the DNA. V usage is TRDV1 and J usage is TRDJ1, with D perhaps TRDD3 (7 bases). TCRdb supplies no J gene; here it was assigned by aligning the nucleotide sequence to germline. The length of the CDR3 is 26 residues. V gave up 3 bases and J gave up 0 bases, with 44 bases separating them. Germline loops: CDR1 TSWWSYY, CDR2 QGS. The CDR3 DNA follows: TGTGCTCTTGGGGACCCTGCTCAACTCCTACGACAGAACTGGAGGATACGGTCGGGGTACACCGATAAACTCATCTTT. The encoded protein is CALGDPAQLLRQNWRIRSGYTDKLIF.

Comments on this clone: TCRdb's protein for this DNA is that of a much larger clone and differs from the translation at residue 13, likely a read error; the protein shown is the DNA translation. V is TRDV2 and J is TRDJ1; 7 bases map to TRDD3. The J gene, absent from TCRdb, was called here by matching the DNA to germline. The CDR3 runs to 16 residues. CDR1 and CDR2 from the germline V gene are GEAIGNYY and EKD. The CDR3 reads CACDTVGGRRTDRLIF. In DNA form, the CDR3 reads TGTGCCTGTGACACCGTTGGGGGACGGAGGACCGATAGACTCATCTTT.

The sample holds many counts of this clone. CDR3 protein: CALGEGGPNAGGQNTDKLIF. Written as DNA, the CDR3 is TGTGCTCTTGGGGAAGGTGGTCCGAATGCCGGGGGGCAAAACACCGATAAACTCATCTTT. The gene calls are TRDV1 and TRDJ1; perhaps TRDD3 as D (5 bases). CDR1 TSWWSYY and CDR2 QGS come from the germline V gene. With 2 bases removed from V and 0 bases from J, the gap between germline ends came to 25 bases. The CDR3 has 20 residues.

With respect to this clone: With a far larger clone one base away, a read error is the likely cause. This sample also contains other DNA sequences that code for the same CDR3. The CDR3 coding sequence is TGTGCCTGTGACCCCCTGGGTGTACTGGGGTCCGATAAACTCATCTTC. This translates into CACDPLGVLGSDKLIF. No J gene was assigned, while the V gene was called as TRDV2; TRDD3 is the table's D call and was not checked against the DNA. CDR3 size: 16 residues. The germline V gene has CDR1 GEAIGNYY and CDR2 EKD.

Many counts were recorded for this clone. J is TRDJ4 and V is TRDV1; 8 bases fit TRDD3. Germline V gene data show CDR1 as TSWWSYY and CDR2 as QGS. The ends lost 5 bases at V and 1 base at J; junction bases unmatched: 24. This CDR3 region has 20 residues. The CDR3 sequence is CALGPRAPLPRTGGRRPLIF. CDR3 sequence (DNA): TGTGCTCTTGGGCCCCGAGCACCTCTTCCGCGTACTGGGGGGCGCAGACCCCTGATCTTT.

There are many counts of this clone. The TCRdb protein comes from a much larger clone and disagrees with this DNA's translation at residue 3, likely due to a read error; the protein given here is derived from the DNA. The chain uses TRDV1 and TRDJ1; 8 bases line up with TRDD3. This CDR3 spans 22 amino acids. CDR1 and CDR2 from the germline V gene are TSWWSYY and QGS. The CDR3 loop reads CAPGEGLYRTGGHLPYTDKLIF. The CDR3 nucleotides read TGTGCTCCTGGGGAAGGTCTCTACCGTACTGGGGGTCACCTCCCCTACACCGATAAACTCATCTTT.

Of note for this clone: A single base is all that separates this from a far larger clone, so a read error is likely. Other DNA sequences in this specimen translate into the identical CDR3. The chain carries TRDV2 and TRDJ1, with TRDD3 as a possible D gene (6 bases). Germline CDR1 is GEAIGNYY and CDR2 is EKD. CDR3 length equals 14 residues. CDR3 protein: CACDTVTGTDKLIF. The CDR3, as DNA: TGTGCCTGTGACACCGTAACTGGGACCGATAAGCTCATCTTT.

This clone turned up a few times. The amino acid sequence in TCRdb belongs to a much larger clone and departs from this DNA's translation at residue 8, likely a sequencing read error; the sequence shown is translated from the DNA. The rearrangement uses TRDV2 and TRDJ1; TRDD3 agrees at 8 bases. The J gene is absent in TCRdb and was assigned here via DNA matching to germline. This CDR3 has 21 amino acids. Germline values: CDR1 GEAIGNYY, CDR2 EKD. V dropped 1 base and J dropped 3; count of bases not matched to a gene: 24. CDR3 in DNA: TGTGCCTGTGACACAATAAAACGCTCGGGGATACTCCGGGACGGCTCCGATAAACTCATCTTT. Amino acid sequence: CACDTIKRSGILRDGSDKLIF.

On this clone: A far larger clone lies a single base away; this is likely a read error. The sample carries other DNA sequences with the same CDR3. The V gene is TRDV2, the J gene TRDJ1; 10 bases agree with TRDD3. The CDR3 covers 19 residues. Looked up from germline, CDR1 is GEAIGNYY and CDR2 is EKD. The CDR3 sequence: CACDTERTGGCPYTDKLIF. The CDR3 DNA reads as TGTGCCTGTGACACCGAACGTACTGGGGGATGCCCGTACACCGATAAGCTCATCTTT.

A word on this clone: TCRdb assigns this DNA the protein of a much larger clone, which departs from its translation at residue 3; this likely reflects a read error, and the protein shown comes from translating the DNA. V and J are TRDV2 and TRDJ1, with no clear D. The J gene, missing from TCRdb, was assigned here through DNA to germline matching. Germline V gene lookup returns CDR1 GEAIGNYY and CDR2 EKD. The CDR3 sequence is 15 residues long. The CDR3 coding sequence is TGTGCCTATGACACCGTCTCGACCTACACCGATAAACTCATCTTT. It translates to CAYDTVSTYTDKLIF.

This clone was seen only a few times. The gene calls are TRDV1 and TRDJ1; 11 bases align to TRDD3. Here the J gene was assigned by germline matching of the DNA, as TCRdb has none. This CDR3 comprises 17 residues. The V gene's germline CDR1 is TSWWSYY and CDR2 QGS. J was trimmed by 6 bases and V by 1 base; bases with no gene match: 10. The DNA for the CDR3 is TGTGCTCTTGGGGAACAACCTTTCTGGGGGATACACAATAAACTCATCTTT. Protein product: CALGEQPFWGIHNKLIF.

As to this clone: This likely traces to a read error, being one base from a far larger clone. Within the sample, other DNA sequences also encode this same CDR3. V gene assignment gives TRDV1, but the J gene was left uncalled; the table's D call, TRDD3, was not checked against the DNA. From germline, CDR1 is TSWWSYY and CDR2 QGS. This CDR3 has 19 amino acids. This CDR3 reads CALAPEFDYVYWGTDKLIF. The CDR3 DNA follows: TGTGCTCTTGCCCCAGAATTTGACTACGTGTACTGGGGCACCGATAAGCTCATCTTT.

A word on this clone: Compared with germline, one end of the junction differs, possibly owing to a read error. The same CDR3 arises from other DNA sequences in this sample as well. This sequence joins TRDV1 and TRDJ1; D might be TRDD3 (5 bases). The CDR3 is 19 residues long. Germline CDR1 and CDR2: TSWWSYY and QGS. The CDR3 region is CALGELGLRVWRGFDKLIF. In DNA, the CDR3 is TGTGCCCTTGGGGAGCTCGGTCTTCGGGTTTGGCGGGGCTTCGATAAACTCATCTTT.

About this clone: The TCRdb protein comes from a much larger clone and disagrees with this DNA's translation at residue 15, likely due to a read error; the protein given here is derived from the DNA. The chain recombines TRDV1 with TRDJ1; no clear D gene. The CDR3 length is 16 residues. In germline, CDR1 is TSWWSYY, CDR2 QGS. The DNA for the CDR3 is TGTGCTCTTGGGATAAGACCCGTTAGGAACGGCGATAAACTCACCTTT. Protein: CALGIRPVRNGDKLTF.

This clone was seen at least ten times. This rearrangement joins TRDV3 to TRDJ1; D might be TRDD3 (6 bases). Trimming took 4 bases from V and 0 from J, leaving 21 bases between them. The CDR3 is 16 residues long. Germline CDR1 is TVYSNPD and CDR2 is GDNSRS (reference sequence). CDR3 DNA: TGTGCCTCCGGGCTACGATGGGGGCTCTACACCGATAAACTCATCTTT. It is translated as CASGLRWGLYTDKLIF.

Notes on this clone: TCRdb records a much larger clone's protein for this DNA, with a difference at residue 13 that likely arises from a read error; the protein given is the translation of the DNA. The rearrangement uses TRDV1 and TRDJ1, with 7 bases lining up with TRDD2. The J gene, not given by TCRdb, was assigned here from a germline match of the nucleotide sequence. CDR1 TSWWSYY and CDR2 QGS come from the germline V gene. Trimming cost V 2 bases and J 0 bases; bases outside gene matches: 15. The CDR3 extends over 19 amino acids. The CDR3 loop reads CALGEFPNRPSFHTDKLIF. CDR3 in DNA: TGTGCTCTTGGGGAATTCCCGAACCGCCCTTCCTTTCACACCGATAAACTCATCTTT.

This clone was seen ten or more times. TCRdb attributes to this sequence the protein of a much larger clone, which differs from the DNA translation at residue 3; a read error is likely, and the protein displayed is translated from the DNA. The chain is built from TRDV2 and TRDJ1; 10 bases align to TRDD3. Germline assignment: CDR1 GEAIGNYY and CDR2 EKD. This CDR3 is built from 20 residues. The CDR3 region is CARDPISGGGIRELADKLIF. The CDR3 DNA sequence: TGTGCCCGTGACCCAATCAGCGGCGGGGGGATACGCGAATTGGCCGATAAACTCATCTTT.